This T cell receptor (beta chain) appears in the sequencing data of a study of shared clonotypes between healthy human individuals. Study-level information: The study drew on two women and a few men aged 18 to 49 as donors.

How the authors handled the data: Junction-only immunoSEQ data arrived without quality scores, meaning filtering differed. Produced via immunoSEQ multiplex PCR; TCRdb's table is partial and in-frame only. That table furnishes V, J and clone size, whereas the DNA furnished D and trimming. The sample lists over 2 million clones; roughly 94% were seen once. Findings and limits, study-wide: Compared with memory subsets, naive subsets generally had larger estimated richness. Non-shared clonotypes displayed generation probabilities falling below those of clonotypes present in all four donors.

This CDR3 contains 17 residues. Germline values: CDR1 SGDLS, CDR2 YYNGEE. The junction had 7 bases not matched to a gene; V was cut back by 3 bases and J by 1 base. A word on this clone: The antigen is not known.

Sequences were obtained from naive CD4+ T cells sorted from blood. Subset given: CD45RA+ positively selected. The rearrangement uses TRBV9 and TRBJ2-2; the match to TRBD2 covers 9 bases. This sequence originates from a man younger than 35 in good health. CDR3 protein: CASSAPYSGGNTGELFF. DNA of the CDR3: TGTGCCAGCAGCGCGCCATATAGCGGGGGGAACACCGGGGAGCTGTTTTTT.